These 17 T cell receptor beta chains share one sample of origin, sequenced in a study of response to subunit inactivated influenza vaccine. Via MiXCR, TCRdb re-called the RT-PCR reads, giving one row per CDR3 protein. Here the sample spans about 310,000 distinct CDR3 sequences, 20% to 25% being singletons. The material was PBMCs from blood, obtained 21 months after vaccination. Source of these receptors: a man aged 45-69 years who received an inactivated influenza vaccine.

V is TRBV10-3 and J is TRBJ2-6; 9 nucleotides agree with TRBD1. Germline lookup yields CDR1 ENHRY and CDR2 SYGVKD. The CDR3 runs 17 residues. The ends lost 10 bases at V and 0 bases at J; junction bases unmatched: 10. CDR3 amino acids: CATNTRDRVSGANVLTF. The CDR3, as DNA: TGTGCCACCAATACCCGGGACAGGGTCTCTGGGGCCAACGTCCTGACTTTC.

The chain employs TRBV30 and TRBJ1-1; weak D call: TRBD1 (6 bases). The germline CDR1 and CDR2 sequences are GTSNPN and SVGIG (reference sequence). The CDR3 contains 13 residues. V dropped 6 bases and J dropped 1 base, with 12 bases sitting between them. In nucleotides, the CDR3 is TGTGCCTGTACAGGGACTGGGAACACTGAAGCTTTCTTT. Translating gives CACTGTGNTEAFF.

This chain uses TRBV19 with TRBJ1-5; D remains ambiguous. V was pared by 5 bases and J by 5 bases, with 19 bases between. In germline, CDR1 is LNHDA, CDR2 SQIVND (reference sequence). The CDR3 sequence is 16 residues long. The CDR3 DNA sequence: TGTGCCAGTAGTTATCTCATCGGATGGAGAGATCAGCCCCAGCATTTT. Translated: CASSYLIGWRDQPQHF.

This clonotype was detected only a few times. The chain recombines TRBV4-3 with TRBJ1-6; TRBD1 might be the D (5 bases). Germline V gene sequence: CDR1 LGHNA, CDR2 YSLEER. The length of the CDR3 is 15 residues. Trimming shortened V by 4 bases and J by 6 bases, and 13 bases separated the two germline ends. The CDR3 bases are TGCGCCAGCAGCCCCGAGGGCAGGGTTAATTCACCCCTCCACTTT. It translates to CASSPEGRVNSPLHF.

This clonotype was observed at least ten times. The gene calls are TRBV25-1 and TRBJ1-4; no definite D call. The CDR3 has 14 residues. CDR1 is MGHDK and CDR2 is SYGVNS in the germline V gene. V was clipped by 5 bases and J by 8 bases, with 15 bases between them. This CDR3 reads CASSWSAPGEKLFF. The CDR3 nucleotides read TGTGCCAGCAGTTGGTCAGCCCCGGGCGAAAAACTGTTTTTT.

The V and J genes are TRBV19 and TRBJ2-1; 11 bases align to TRBD2. Losses at the gene ends were 5 bases for V and 6 bases for J; bases not matched to a gene: 3. The germline V gene has CDR1 LNHDA and CDR2 SQIVND (reference sequence). This CDR3 is 14 amino acids long. DNA of the CDR3: TGTGCCAGTAGTGTCGGGACTAGCGGCAATGAGCAGTTCTTC. Amino acid sequence: CASSVGTSGNEQFF. Using reference TRBV19 and TRBJ2-1 for the parts outside the CDR3, the full variable domain is DGGITQSPKYLFRKEGQNVTLSCEQNLNHDAMYWYRQDPGQGLRLIYYSQIVNDFQKGDIAEGYSVSREKKESFPLTVTSAQKNPTAFYLCASSVGTSGNEQFFGPGTRLTVL.

This clonotype was recorded at least ten times. The CDR3 loop reads CASSPYNPYEQYF. The CDR3 nucleotides are TGTGCCAGCAGTCCGTATAACCCCTACGAGCAGTACTTC. V gene TRBV27 combines with J gene TRBJ2-7, with no clear D. The V end was cut by 5 bases, the J end by 2 bases, with 10 bases between. Germline CDR1 reads MNHEY; CDR2 reads SMNVEV (reference sequence). This CDR3 has 13 residues.

The sample holds many counts of this clonotype. V gene TRBV5-1 combines with J gene TRBJ1-6; 10 positions match TRBD1. CDR1 SGHRS and CDR2 YFSETQ come from the germline V gene. V was clipped by 0 bases and J by 1 base; unmatched bases: 13. The CDR3 is 21 amino acids. CDR3 nucleotides: TGCGCCAGCAGCTTGGTCCCCTCCGGGACAGGGGATGTGTCCTATAATTCACCCCTCCACTTT. It translates to CASSLVPSGTGDVSYNSPLHF.

CDR3 loop: CASSLDRGGTGELFF. The CDR3 DNA reads as TGTGCCAGCAGCTTAGACAGGGGAGGGACCGGGGAGCTGTTTTTT. This sequence joins TRBV7-3 and TRBJ2-2; D perhaps matches TRBD1 (8 bases). The CDR3 runs 15 residues. Germline CDR1 reads SGHTA; CDR2 reads FQGTGA. V lost 2 bases to trimming and J lost 5 bases, with 12 bases between them.

This clonotype was found many times. V and J are TRBV12-3 or TRBV12-4 and TRBJ2-1, with unresolved D. The CDR3 runs to 11 residues. The V end was cut by 6 bases, the J end by 10 bases, with 10 bases between. In DNA form, the CDR3 reads TGTGCCAGCAGCCAAGGCGGAGAGCAGTTCTTC. Translated, it gives CASSQGGEQFF.

This chain connects TRBV12-3 or TRBV12-4 to TRBJ1-5, with 7 bases that match TRBD1. V gave up 7 bases and J gave up 3 bases; unmatched junction bases: 9. The CDR3 sequence is 15 residues long. CDR3 sequence: CASTLSTGFNQPQHF. For the CDR3, the DNA is TGTGCCAGCACCCTATCGACAGGGTTCAATCAGCCCCAGCATTTT.

The gene calls are TRBV10-3 and TRBJ2-3; 8 bases match TRBD1. With V trimmed by 7 bases and J by 2 bases, 5 bases remained unmatched. The CDR3 contains 14 residues. Germline CDR1 is ENHRY and CDR2 is SYGVKD. CDR3 DNA: TGTGCCATCACCCCAGGGGGCAACACAGATACGCAGTATTTT. Its translation: CAITPGGNTDTQYF.

This clonotype was seen only a few times. V gene TRBV19 combines with J gene TRBJ1-5; D ambiguous. Trimming took off 2 bases at V and 2 bases at J, with 16 bases between the two ends. The germline V gene has CDR1 LNHDA and CDR2 SQIVND (reference sequence). The CDR3 covers 17 residues. CDR3 in DNA: TGTGCCAGTAGTATATTGGACCTAGGCATAGGCAATCAGCCCCAGCATTTT. It specifies CASSILDLGIGNQPQHF.

This rearrangement joins TRBV14 to TRBJ1-2; 7 nucleotides align to TRBD1. Trimming at V came to 2 bases and at J to 4 bases, leaving 4 bases not matched to a gene. The CDR3 extends over 14 amino acids. The germline CDR1 and CDR2 sequences are SGHDN and FVKESK. CDR3 in amino acids: CASSQTGTAYGYTF. The DNA of the CDR3 is TGTGCCAGCAGCCAAACCGGGACAGCCTATGGCTACACCTTC.

V is TRBV29-1 and J is TRBJ1-2; D might be TRBD1 (5 bases). Germline CDR1 is SQVTM and CDR2 is ANQGSEA. The CDR3 contains 12 residues. Trimming took 4 bases from V and 2 from J, leaving 8 bases between them. For the CDR3, the DNA is TGCAGCGTTGGGGACCCCAACTATGGCTACACCTTC. Encoded protein: CSVGDPNYGYTF.

This clonotype showed up just a few times. The chain couples TRBV7-9 to TRBJ2-1; TRBD2 agrees at 12 bases. From germline, CDR1 is SEHNR and CDR2 FQNEAQ (reference sequence). CDR3 length equals 15 residues. The junction had 6 bases not matched to a gene; V was cut back by 6 bases and J by 6 bases. CDR3 region: CASRRTSGNINEQFF. The CDR3 DNA reads as TGTGCCAGCAGGCGGACTAGCGGGAACATCAATGAGCAGTTCTTC.

This clonotype was counted at least ten times. The rearrangement links TRBV30 to TRBJ1-2; maybe TRBD1 (5 bases). The germline V and J ends were trimmed by 5 bases and 4 bases, with 17 bases remaining between them. There are 14 residues in the CDR3. CDR1 is GTSNPN, CDR2 SVGIG, per germline (reference sequence). The CDR3 region is CAWARDRYSYGYTF. The CDR3 DNA follows: TGTGCCTGGGCACGAGACAGATACTCCTATGGCTACACCTTC.